Listed here are 22 T cell receptor beta chains from one sample, sequenced in a study of shared clonotypes between healthy human individuals. The assay was immunoSEQ multiplex PCR, and TCRdb's table has in-frame clones only and misses some. The data show millions of clones, about 93% seen once. Terminally differentiated effector memory CD45RA+ cells were left out of the naive CD8 fraction, which was CD45RO-negative and positively selected for CCR7. The sequenced sample was naive CD8+ T cells from PBMCs. The origin of the receptors is a man younger than 30 in good health. Some clones in this sample may be carry-over from other donors' samples.

This chain connects TRBV28 to TRBJ2-2; D not resolved. CDR1 and CDR2 from the germline V gene are MDHEN and SYDVKM. Trimming cost V 3 bases and J 11 bases, with 16 bases left between them. This CDR3 has 14 residues. The CDR3 is CASSFSIAQKELFF. The CDR3 DNA follows: TGTGCCAGCAGTTTCTCCATAGCCCAGAAAGAGCTGTTTTTT. Based on the CDR3 plus reference TRBV28 and TRBJ2-2, the full variable domain is DVKVTQSSRYLVKRTGEKVFLECVQDMDHENMFWYRQDPGLGLRLIYFSYDVKMKEKGDIPEGYSVSREKKERFSLILESASTNQTSMYLCASSFSIAQKELFFGEGSRLTVL.

The chain joins TRBV9 to TRBJ1-4; TRBD1 matches at 7 bases. Losses at the gene ends were 0 bases for V and 8 bases for J; bases not matched to a gene: 13. This CDR3 comprises 17 residues. CDR1 is SGDLS and CDR2 is YYNGEE in the germline V gene. CDR3 sequence reads: CASSVDRETGSEEKLFF. The CDR3 nucleotides read TGTGCCAGCAGCGTAGATCGGGAGACAGGGTCGGAAGAAAAACTGTTTTTT.

The rearrangement uses TRBV11-2 and TRBJ2-7, with no clear D. This CDR3 has 11 residues. V lost 5 bases and J lost 3, with 5 bases in between. Germline V CDR1 and CDR2: SGHAT, FQNNGV. CDR3 DNA sequence: TGTGCCAGCAGCGGCTACTACGAGCAGTACTTC. Its protein is CASSGYYEQYF. Combining the CDR3 with reference TRBV11-2 and TRBJ2-7 gives the whole variable domain EAGVAQSPRYKIIEKRQSVAFWCNPISGHATLYWYQQILGQGPKLLIQFQNNGVVDDSQLPKDRFSAERLKGVDSTLKIQPAKLEDSAVYLCASSGYYEQYFGPGTRLTVT.

This clone has only one observation. The DNA for the CDR3 is TGCAGCGTTGTGTGGCAGGGGACGGGGGCCTACGAGCAGTACTTC. It yields the protein CSVVWQGTGAYEQYF. The V gene is TRBV29-1, the J gene TRBJ2-7; tentatively, D is TRBD1 or TRBD2 (6 bases each). This CDR3 comprises 15 residues. From germline, CDR1 is SQVTM and CDR2 ANQGSEA. Trimming took off 4 bases at V and 2 bases at J, with 18 bases between the two ends.

This sequence joins TRBV2 and TRBJ1-3; 8 bases align to TRBD1. The V and J ends lost 9 bases and 0 bases, in that order; junction bases with no gene match: 4. The V gene's germline CDR1 is SNHLY and CDR2 FYNNEI. CDR3 length: 14 residues. The CDR3 region has the DNA TGTGCCAGGGACAGGGATGACTCTGGAAACACCATATATTTT. Translated, it gives CARDRDDSGNTIYF.

The chain has TRBV9 and TRBJ2-7, with D possibly being TRBD1 or TRBD2 (6 bases each). Germline loops: CDR1 SGDLS, CDR2 YYNGEE. The CDR3 totals 14 residues. Trimming stripped 4 bases from V and 3 bases from J, with 14 bases between. The chain's CDR3 is CASSPGAAVYEQYF. In nucleotides, the CDR3 is TGTGCCAGCAGCCCGGGGGCCGCCGTCTACGAGCAGTACTTC.

The chain has TRBV19 and TRBJ2-3; no firm D call. V lost 5 bases and J lost 4, with 13 bases in between. The CDR3 has 14 residues. Germline loops: CDR1 LNHDA, CDR2 SQIVND (reference sequence). The CDR3 sequence: CASSPPRPADTQYF. CDR3 coding DNA: TGTGCCAGTAGTCCGCCGCGGCCCGCAGATACGCAGTATTTT.

CDR3 loop: CSALSQGGYTF. CDR3 nucleotides: TGCAGTGCTCTTTCACAGGGAGGCTACACCTTC. The chain combines TRBV20-1 with TRBJ1-2, with D tentatively TRBD1 (6 bases). With 5 bases removed from V and 8 bases from J, the gap between germline ends came to 12 bases. The CDR3 is 11 residues long. The germline CDR1 and CDR2 sequences are DFQATT and SNEGSKA (reference sequence).

The chain joins TRBV25-1 to TRBJ2-1; D is unclear. The V gene's germline CDR1 is MGHDK and CDR2 SYGVNS. CDR3 size: 18 residues. V was clipped by 3 bases and J by 2 bases, with 20 bases between them. The CDR3, as DNA: TGTGCCAGCAGTGATCCCACTGGATCCGCGTGGCCCTACAATGAGCAGTTCTTC. Translated, it gives CASSDPTGSAWPYNEQFF.

This clone was seen a single time. The chain's CDR3 is CASSWGRRTYEQYF. CDR3 nucleotides: TGTGCCAGCAGTTGGGGACGGCGGACCTACGAGCAGTACTTC. This chain uses TRBV28 with TRBJ2-7, with D possibly called TRBD1 or TRBD2 (5 bases each). V was clipped by 4 bases and J by 2 bases, with 12 bases between them. The length of the CDR3 is 14 residues. Germline CDR1 is MDHEN and CDR2 is SYDVKM. Looking up the rest from reference TRBV28 and TRBJ2-7 gives the full variable domain: DVKVTQSSRYLVKRTGEKVFLECVQDMDHENMFWYRQDPGLGLRLIYFSYDVKMKEKGDIPEGYSVSREKKERFSLILESASTNQTSMYLCASSWGRRTYEQYFGPGTRLTVT.

The chain has TRBV19 and TRBJ2-7; TRBD2 agrees at 13 bases. V shed 6 bases, J shed 2 bases, and the junction held 13 bases outside the gene matches. Germline CDR1 LNHDA, CDR2 SQIVND (reference sequence). CDR3 size: 18 residues. As DNA, the CDR3 is TGTGCCAGTAGCCACTCAATCCGGGGACTAGCGGGGACCTACGAGCAGTACTTC. Translating gives CASSHSIRGLAGTYEQYF.

The gene calls are TRBV7-3 and TRBJ1-1; 7 positions agree with TRBD1. The germline V gene encodes CDR1 SGHTA and CDR2 FQGTGA. Trimming at V came to 5 bases and at J to 0 bases, leaving 9 bases not matched to a gene. There are 16 residues in the CDR3. The CDR3 loop reads CASSHKGQAMNTEAFF. Written as DNA, the CDR3 is TGTGCCAGCAGCCATAAAGGACAGGCTATGAACACTGAAGCTTTCTTT.

A few counts support this clone. This chain joins TRBV5-1 and TRBJ1-5, with 7 bases aligning to TRBD1. Trimming at V came to 4 bases and at J to 4 bases, leaving 5 bases not matched to a gene. The CDR3 loop spans 14 amino acids. Germline V gene data show CDR1 as SGHRS and CDR2 as YFSETQ. The CDR3 bases are TGCGCCAGCAGCCCAGGGACAGCAAATCAGCCCCAGCATTTT. This encodes CASSPGTANQPQHF.

A note on this clone: This sample also contains other DNA sequences that code for the same CDR3. V usage is TRBV27 and J usage is TRBJ1-1; D remains ambiguous. The CDR3 sequence is 15 residues long. Trimming took off 2 bases at V and 0 bases at J, with 10 bases between the two ends. Germline CDR1 and CDR2: MNHEY and SMNVEV (reference sequence). In DNA form, the CDR3 reads TGTGCCAGCAGTTTACGGGGTGCTCTGAACACTGAAGCTTTCTTT. This sequence encodes CASSLRGALNTEAFF.

This clone came up once. This chain connects TRBV9 to TRBJ2-7; D perhaps matches TRBD1 (6 bases). This CDR3 region has 15 residues. Germline loops: CDR1 SGDLS, CDR2 YYNGEE. V gave up 0 bases and J gave up 0 bases, with 10 bases separating them. For the CDR3, the DNA is TGTGCCAGCAGCGTAGCTACAGGGCACTCCTACGAGCAGTACTTC. Residues: CASSVATGHSYEQYF.

The rearrangement joins TRBV11-2 to TRBJ2-7, with TRBD1 identical over 9 bases. The germline CDR1 and CDR2 sequences are SGHAT and FQNNGV. This CDR3 comprises 16 residues. J was trimmed by 3 bases and V by 2 bases; bases with no gene match: 8. CDR3 protein: CASSLTSGTGFYEQYF. The DNA of the CDR3 is TGTGCCAGCAGCTTAACCTCCGGGACAGGGTTCTACGAGCAGTACTTC. The variable domain in full, with the rest retrieved from reference TRBV11-2 and TRBJ2-7, is EAGVAQSPRYKIIEKRQSVAFWCNPISGHATLYWYQQILGQGPKLLIQFQNNGVVDDSQLPKDRFSAERLKGVDSTLKIQPAKLEDSAVYLCASSLTSGTGFYEQYFGPGTRLTVT.

The rearrangement links TRBV27 to TRBJ2-2, with D unclear. The CDR3 is 16 amino acids. Trimming took off 4 bases at V and 1 base at J, with 13 bases between the two ends. Germline V gene lookup returns CDR1 MNHEY and CDR2 SMNVEV (reference sequence). For the CDR3, the DNA is TGTGCCAGCAGTTCGACCTCGGGCCAGAACACCGGGGAGCTGTTTTTT. The encoded protein is CASSSTSGQNTGELFF.

CDR3 region: CASSVSQGEKLFF. Written as DNA, the CDR3 is TGTGCCAGCAGTGTTTCACAGGGTGAAAAACTGTTTTTT. The gene calls are TRBV9 and TRBJ1-4, with D possibly matching TRBD1 (6 bases). In germline, CDR1 is SGDLS, CDR2 YYNGEE. CDR3 length: 13 amino acids. Trimming removed 5 bases at V and 7 bases at J, with 12 bases between.

This clone came up once. This chain connects TRBV12-5 to TRBJ2-2, with D perhaps matching TRBD1 or TRBD2 (7 bases each). V lost 3 bases and J lost 6, with 23 bases in between. This CDR3 comprises 18 residues. Germline loops: CDR1 LGHNT, CDR2 FRNRAP. The CDR3 DNA follows: TGTGCTAGTGGTTTCCAACTAAGGGAGGGGGCCTTTCCCGGGGAGCTGTTTTTT. Protein sequence: CASGFQLREGAFPGELFF.

The genes are TRBV7-9 and TRBJ1-1; TRBD1 aligns across 10 bases. V was clipped by 5 bases and J by 0 bases; unmatched bases: 3. CDR1 is SEHNR, CDR2 FQNEAQ, per germline (reference sequence). The CDR3 spans 15 residues. The CDR3 is CASSPGQGLNTEAFF. The CDR3, as DNA: TGTGCCAGCAGCCCGGGACAGGGGCTGAACACTGAAGCTTTCTTT.

CDR3 nucleotide sequence: TGTGCCAGCAGCTCCGGTCGACTAGCGCCGGGTGAGCAGTTCTTC. Its translation is CASSSGRLAPGEQFF. The V gene is TRBV7-8, the J gene TRBJ2-1; 8 bases map to TRBD2. The CDR3 is made up of 15 amino acids. The V and J ends lost 4 bases and 9 bases, in that order; junction bases with no gene match: 11. In germline, CDR1 is SGHVS, CDR2 FQNEAQ.

This clone was counted only a few times. V gene TRBV27 combines with J gene TRBJ1-4; D call uncertain. Germline values: CDR1 MNHEY, CDR2 SMNVEV (reference sequence). The CDR3 contains 15 residues. V lost 4 bases to trimming and J lost 7 bases, with 16 bases between them. CDR3 coding DNA: TGTGCCAGCAGTTCCCGCCCCGGGTCACTTGAAAAACTGTTTTTT. Translated: CASSSRPGSLEKLFF.